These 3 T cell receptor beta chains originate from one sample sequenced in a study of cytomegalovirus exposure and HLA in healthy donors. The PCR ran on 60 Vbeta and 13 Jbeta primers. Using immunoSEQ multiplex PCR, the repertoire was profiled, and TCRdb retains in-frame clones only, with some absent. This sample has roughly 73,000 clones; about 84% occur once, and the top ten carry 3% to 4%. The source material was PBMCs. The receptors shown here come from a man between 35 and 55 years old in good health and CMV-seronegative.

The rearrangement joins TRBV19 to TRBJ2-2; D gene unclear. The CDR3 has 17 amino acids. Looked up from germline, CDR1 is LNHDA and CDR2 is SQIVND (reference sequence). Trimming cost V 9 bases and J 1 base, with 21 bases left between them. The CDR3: CASRISFSQMNTGELFF. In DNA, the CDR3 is TGTGCCAGCAGAATTTCGTTCAGTCAAATGAACACCGGGGAGCTGTTTTTT.

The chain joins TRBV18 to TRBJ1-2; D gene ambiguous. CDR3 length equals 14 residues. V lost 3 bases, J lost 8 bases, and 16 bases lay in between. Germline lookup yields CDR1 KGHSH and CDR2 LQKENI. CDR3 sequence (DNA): TGTGCCAGCTCACCTAGGGAGGGCGAGAGAGGCTACACCTTC. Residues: CASSPREGERGYTF.

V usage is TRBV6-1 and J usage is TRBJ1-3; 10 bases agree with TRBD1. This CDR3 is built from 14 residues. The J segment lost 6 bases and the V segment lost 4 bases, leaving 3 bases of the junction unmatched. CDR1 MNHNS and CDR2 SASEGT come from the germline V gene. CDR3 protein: CASSARQGANTIYF. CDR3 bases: TGTGCCAGCAGTGCGCGACAGGGGGCAAACACCATATATTTT.